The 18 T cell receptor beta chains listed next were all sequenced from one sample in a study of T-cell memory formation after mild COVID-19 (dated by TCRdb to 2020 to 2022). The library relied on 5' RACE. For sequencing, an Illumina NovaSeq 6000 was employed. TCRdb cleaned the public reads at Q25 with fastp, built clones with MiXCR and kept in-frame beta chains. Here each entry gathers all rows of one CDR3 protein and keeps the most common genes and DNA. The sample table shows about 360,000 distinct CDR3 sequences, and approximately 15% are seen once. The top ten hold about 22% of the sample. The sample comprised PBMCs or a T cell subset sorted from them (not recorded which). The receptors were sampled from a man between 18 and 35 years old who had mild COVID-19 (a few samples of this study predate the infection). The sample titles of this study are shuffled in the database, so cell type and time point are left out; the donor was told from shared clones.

The CDR3 bases are TGCGCCAGCAGCCCGATCGACAGGGTCGAGCAGTACTTC. This encodes CASSPIDRVEQYF. This chain connects TRBV4-1 to TRBJ2-7; 7 bases fit TRBD1. The CDR3 is made up of 13 amino acids. V shed 4 bases and J 6 bases; nucleotides not matched to a gene: 6. Germline CDR1 is MGHRA and CDR2 is YSYEKL.

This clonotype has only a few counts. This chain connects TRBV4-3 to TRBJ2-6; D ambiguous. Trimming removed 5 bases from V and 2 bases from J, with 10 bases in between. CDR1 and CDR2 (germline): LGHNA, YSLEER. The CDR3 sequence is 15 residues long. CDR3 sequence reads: CASSGMGTGANVLTF. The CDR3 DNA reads TGCGCCAGCAGCGGAATGGGTACTGGGGCCAACGTCCTGACTTTC.

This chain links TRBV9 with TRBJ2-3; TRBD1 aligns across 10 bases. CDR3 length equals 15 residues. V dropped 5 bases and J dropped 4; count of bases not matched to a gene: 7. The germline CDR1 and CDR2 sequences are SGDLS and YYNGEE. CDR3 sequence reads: CASRGTGEAPDTQYF. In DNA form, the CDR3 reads TGTGCCAGCAGGGGGACAGGGGAGGCTCCAGATACGCAGTATTTT.

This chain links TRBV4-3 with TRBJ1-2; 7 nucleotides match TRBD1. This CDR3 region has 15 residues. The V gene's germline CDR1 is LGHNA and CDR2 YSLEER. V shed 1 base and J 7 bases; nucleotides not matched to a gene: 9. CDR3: CASSQGAQGWGGYTF. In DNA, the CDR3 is TGCGCCAGCAGCCAAGGGGCACAGGGGTGGGGTGGCTACACCTTC.

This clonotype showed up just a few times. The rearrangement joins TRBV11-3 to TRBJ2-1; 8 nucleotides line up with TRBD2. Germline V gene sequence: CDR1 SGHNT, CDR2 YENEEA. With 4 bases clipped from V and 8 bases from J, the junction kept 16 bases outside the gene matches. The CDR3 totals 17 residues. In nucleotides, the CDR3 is TGTGCCAGCAGCTACCCGCTATCGCGGGGGGCCGGGGATGAGCAGTTCTTC. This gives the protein CASSYPLSRGAGDEQFF.

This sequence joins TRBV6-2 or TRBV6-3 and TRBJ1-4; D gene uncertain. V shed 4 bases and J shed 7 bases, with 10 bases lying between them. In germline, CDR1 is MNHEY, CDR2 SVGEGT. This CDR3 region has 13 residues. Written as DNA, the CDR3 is TGTGCCAGCAGTTTCTCAGCTCGTGAAAAACTGTTTTTT. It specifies CASSFSAREKLFF.

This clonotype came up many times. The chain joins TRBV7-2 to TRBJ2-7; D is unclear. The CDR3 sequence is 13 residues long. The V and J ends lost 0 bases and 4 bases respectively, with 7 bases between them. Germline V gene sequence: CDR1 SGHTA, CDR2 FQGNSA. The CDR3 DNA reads TGTGCCAGCAGCTTAGCGGACGGTTACGAGCAGTACTTC. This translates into CASSLADGYEQYF.

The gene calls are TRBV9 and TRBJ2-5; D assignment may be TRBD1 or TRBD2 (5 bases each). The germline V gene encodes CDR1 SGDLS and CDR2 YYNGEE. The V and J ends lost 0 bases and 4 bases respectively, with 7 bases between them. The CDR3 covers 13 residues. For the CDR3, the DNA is TGTGCCAGCAGCGTAGTTGGGGGAGAGACCCAGTACTTC. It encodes CASSVVGGETQYF. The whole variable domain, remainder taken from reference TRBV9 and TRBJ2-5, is DSGVTQTPKHLITATGQRVTLRCSPRSGDLSVYWYQQSLDQGLQFLIQYYNGEERAKGNILERFSAQQFPDLHSELNLSSLELGDSALYFCASSVVGGETQYFGPGTRLLVL.

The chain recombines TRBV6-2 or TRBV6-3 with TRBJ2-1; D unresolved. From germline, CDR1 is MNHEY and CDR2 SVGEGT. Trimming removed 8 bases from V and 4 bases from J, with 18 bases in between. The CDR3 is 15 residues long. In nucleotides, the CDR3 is TGTGCCAGCCGAGAAGGTCGACTTAATTACAATGAGCAGTTCTTC. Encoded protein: CASREGRLNYNEQFF.

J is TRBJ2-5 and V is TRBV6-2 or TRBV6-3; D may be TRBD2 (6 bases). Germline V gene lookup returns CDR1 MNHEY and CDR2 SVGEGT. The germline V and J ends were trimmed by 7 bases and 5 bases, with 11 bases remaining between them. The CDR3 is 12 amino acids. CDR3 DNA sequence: TGTGCCAGCAAAGACAGCGGGGAGACCCAGTACTTC. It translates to CASKDSGETQYF.

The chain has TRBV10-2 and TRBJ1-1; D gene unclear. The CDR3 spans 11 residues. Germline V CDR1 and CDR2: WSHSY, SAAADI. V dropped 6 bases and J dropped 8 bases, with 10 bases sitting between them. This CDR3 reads CASRNSGEAFF. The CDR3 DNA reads TGCGCCAGCAGGAACTCGGGGGAAGCTTTCTTT.

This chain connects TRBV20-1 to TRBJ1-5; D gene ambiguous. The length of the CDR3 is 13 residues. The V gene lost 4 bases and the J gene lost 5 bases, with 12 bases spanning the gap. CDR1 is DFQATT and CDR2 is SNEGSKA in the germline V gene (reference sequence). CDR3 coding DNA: TGCAGTGCTACAACTGGACGGTATCAGCCCCAGCATTTT. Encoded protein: CSATTGRYQPQHF.

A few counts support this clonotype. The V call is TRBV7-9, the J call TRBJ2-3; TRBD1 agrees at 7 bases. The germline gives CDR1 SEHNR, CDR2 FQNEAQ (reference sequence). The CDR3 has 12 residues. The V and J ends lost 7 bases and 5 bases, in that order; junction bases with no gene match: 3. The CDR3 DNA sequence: TGTGCCAGCATTTCAGGGGGAGATACGCAGTATTTT. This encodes CASISGGDTQYF. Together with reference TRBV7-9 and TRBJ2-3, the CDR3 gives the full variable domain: DTGVSQNPRHKITKRGQNVTFRCDPISEHNRLYWYRQTLGQGPEFLTYFQNEAQLEKSRLLSDRFSAERPKGSFSTLEIQRTEQGDSAMYLCASISGGDTQYFGPGTRLTVL.

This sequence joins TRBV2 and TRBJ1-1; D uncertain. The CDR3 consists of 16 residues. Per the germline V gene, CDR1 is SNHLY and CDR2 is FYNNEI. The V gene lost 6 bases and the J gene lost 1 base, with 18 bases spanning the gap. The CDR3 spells CASRETNRRGNTEAFF. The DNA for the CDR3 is TGTGCCAGCAGGGAAACCAATCGACGGGGGAACACTGAAGCTTTCTTT.

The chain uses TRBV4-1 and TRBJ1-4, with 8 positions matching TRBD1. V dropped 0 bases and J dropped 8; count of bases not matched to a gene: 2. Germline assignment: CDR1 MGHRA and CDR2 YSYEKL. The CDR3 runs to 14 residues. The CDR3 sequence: CASSQDYRGEKLFF. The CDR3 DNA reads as TGCGCCAGCAGCCAAGACTACAGGGGGGAAAAACTGTTTTTT.

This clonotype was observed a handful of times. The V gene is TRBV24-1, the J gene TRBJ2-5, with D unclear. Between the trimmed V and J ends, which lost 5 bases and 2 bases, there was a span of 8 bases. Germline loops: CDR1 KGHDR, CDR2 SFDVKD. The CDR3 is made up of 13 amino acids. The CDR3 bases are TGTGCCACCAGTGGCGATTCGCAAGAGACCCAGTACTTC. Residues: CATSGDSQETQYF.

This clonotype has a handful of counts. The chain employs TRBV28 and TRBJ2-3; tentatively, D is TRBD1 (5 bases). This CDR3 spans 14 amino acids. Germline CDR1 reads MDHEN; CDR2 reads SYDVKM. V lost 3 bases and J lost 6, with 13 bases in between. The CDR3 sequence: CASSFRAITDTQYF. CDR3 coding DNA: TGTGCCAGCAGTTTCAGGGCCATCACGGATACGCAGTATTTT.

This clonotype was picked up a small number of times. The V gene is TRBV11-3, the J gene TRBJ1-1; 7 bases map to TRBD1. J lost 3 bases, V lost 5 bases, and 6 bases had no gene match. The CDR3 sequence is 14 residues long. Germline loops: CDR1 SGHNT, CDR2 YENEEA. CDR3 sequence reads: CASSRGGSDTEAFF. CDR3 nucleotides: TGTGCCAGCAGCCGAGGGGGCTCGGACACTGAAGCTTTCTTT.